The 12 T cell receptor beta chains below come from one sample, sequenced in a study of PD-1 blockade in classical Hodgkin lymphoma. Only in-frame clones appear in the TCRdb table, and some are missing; sequencing was by immunoSEQ multiplex PCR. Of about 23,000 clones detected, roughly 89% appear once; the ten largest clones hold around 0.25%. Time point of the sample: newly diagnosed, previously untreated cHL patient sample. Purification of CD4+ T cells from thawed PBMCs was performed via magnetic negative selection. Sequencing used CD4+ T cells from blood. All receptors come from a human donor with classical Hodgkin lymphoma.

The genes are TRBV19 and TRBJ1-5, with a weak D call TRBD1 (5 bases). The CDR3 sequence is 16 residues long. The V gene lost 7 bases and the J gene lost 3 bases, with 19 bases spanning the gap. CDR1 is LNHDA and CDR2 is SQIVND in the germline V gene (reference sequence). The CDR3 DNA sequence: TGTGCCAGTATCTGGGGCGGGGGTTCTAACAATCAGCCCCAGCATTTT. This encodes CASIWGGGSNNQPQHF.

The CDR3 sequence is CASSAGTGGELFF. The CDR3 nucleotides read TGTGCCAGCAGCGCTGGGACAGGCGGGGAGCTGTTTTTT. The V gene is TRBV7-2, the J gene TRBJ2-2, with 8 bases fitting TRBD1. With 5 bases clipped from V and 7 bases from J, the junction kept 3 bases outside the gene matches. Germline assignment: CDR1 SGHTA and CDR2 FQGNSA. The CDR3 has 13 residues.

This clone occurred a few times. V usage is TRBV5-6 and J usage is TRBJ1-1, with TRBD1 matching over 11 bases. J was trimmed by 4 bases and V by 4 bases; bases with no gene match: 9. The CDR3 is 16 residues long. CDR1 is SGHDT, CDR2 YYEEEE, per germline. The CDR3 DNA follows: TGTGCCAGCAGCGAGGACAGGGGGCGCCTGGGCACTGAAGCTTTCTTT. Amino acid sequence: CASSEDRGRLGTEAFF.

This clone appeared once. The chain couples TRBV18 to TRBJ2-3, with 12 bases matching TRBD2. V trimming: 7 bases; J trimming: 5 bases; junction bases outside the gene matches: 10. The CDR3 sequence is 16 residues long. Germline V gene data show CDR1 as KGHSH and CDR2 as LQKENI. The CDR3 loop is CASCLLAGGLEDTQYF. CDR3 coding DNA: TGTGCCAGCTGCCTACTAGCGGGAGGACTGGAAGATACGCAGTATTTT.

The CDR3 nucleotides are TGTGCCTGGAAGAAAGGACCGACCGGCTACACCTTC. Its protein is CAWKKGPTGYTF. The chain links TRBV30 to TRBJ1-2; D call uncertain. CDR1 and CDR2 (germline): GTSNPN, SVGIG (reference sequence). The V end lost 4 bases, the J end lost 8 bases, and 14 bases lay between the germline ends. The CDR3 has 12 residues.

This chain joins TRBV7-3 and TRBJ1-2; TRBD1 matches at 9 bases. The CDR3 is 13 amino acids. The junction had 2 bases not matched to a gene; V was cut back by 5 bases and J by 4 bases. CDR1 and CDR2 (germline): SGHTA, FQGTGA. The CDR3 nucleotides are TGTGCCAGCAGCATGGACAGGGGCTATGGCTACACCTTC. Residues: CASSMDRGYGYTF.

The rearrangement links TRBV18 to TRBJ1-2; TRBD1 matches 9 bases. V trimming: 5 bases; J trimming: 4 bases; junction bases outside the gene matches: 11. The CDR3 sequence is 16 residues long. CDR1 and CDR2 (germline): KGHSH, LQKENI. The CDR3 region has the DNA TGTGCCAGCTCAACCTTACGGGACAGGGTTCTCTATGGCTACACCTTC. It codes for CASSTLRDRVLYGYTF.

The chain couples TRBV30 to TRBJ2-2, with 7 bases identical to TRBD2. Trimming took 0 bases from V and 0 from J; bases not matched to a gene: 4. Germline V gives CDR1 GTSNPN, CDR2 SVGIG (reference sequence). The CDR3 totals 16 residues. The CDR3 sequence is CAWSVWGGSNTGELFF. CDR3 bases: TGTGCCTGGAGTGTATGGGGGGGTTCGAACACCGGGGAGCTGTTTTTT.

The chain has TRBV30 and TRBJ2-7; 8 bases align to TRBD1. This CDR3 comprises 13 residues. Germline values: CDR1 GTSNPN, CDR2 SVGIG (reference sequence). V lost 0 bases to trimming and J lost 6 bases; unmatched junction nucleotides: 4. This chain's CDR3 is CAWSVTGVGEQYF. CDR3 sequence (DNA): TGTGCCTGGAGTGTGACAGGGGTCGGCGAGCAGTACTTC.

The V and J genes are TRBV7-2 and TRBJ1-1, with D hard to call. The germline V gene has CDR1 SGHTA and CDR2 FQGNSA. V was clipped by 3 bases and J by 6 bases, with 11 bases between them. This CDR3 has 13 amino acids. The CDR3 spells CASSFSQTSEAFF. CDR3 sequence (DNA): TGTGCCAGCAGCTTTAGCCAGACCTCTGAAGCTTTCTTT. Looking up the rest from reference TRBV7-2 and TRBJ1-1 gives the full variable domain: GAGVSQSPSNKVTEKGKDVELRCDPISGHTALYWYRQSLGQGLEFLIYFQGNSAPDKSGLPSDRFSAERTGGSVSTLTIQRTQQEDSAVYLCASSFSQTSEAFFGQGTRLTVV.

The chain carries TRBV5-1 and TRBJ1-1; D might be TRBD1 (5 bases). This CDR3 region has 13 residues. Trimming pared 3 bases from V and 4 bases from J, leaving 10 bases between. Germline V gene sequence: CDR1 SGHRS, CDR2 YFSETQ. The CDR3 loop reads CASSWAGGTEAFF. In nucleotides, the CDR3 is TGCGCCAGCAGCTGGGCCGGGGGCACTGAAGCTTTCTTT.

This rearrangement joins TRBV11-2 to TRBJ2-5, with D perhaps matching TRBD1 or TRBD2 (6 bases each). The V end lost 6 bases, the J end lost 5 bases, and 28 bases lay between the germline ends. The CDR3 runs to 18 residues. Per the germline V gene, CDR1 is SGHAT and CDR2 is FQNNGV. As DNA, the CDR3 is TGTGCCAGCAGGACCGGAAGGTTTTGGGGGGCGACGGATGAGACCCAGTACTTC. This encodes CASRTGRFWGATDETQYF.